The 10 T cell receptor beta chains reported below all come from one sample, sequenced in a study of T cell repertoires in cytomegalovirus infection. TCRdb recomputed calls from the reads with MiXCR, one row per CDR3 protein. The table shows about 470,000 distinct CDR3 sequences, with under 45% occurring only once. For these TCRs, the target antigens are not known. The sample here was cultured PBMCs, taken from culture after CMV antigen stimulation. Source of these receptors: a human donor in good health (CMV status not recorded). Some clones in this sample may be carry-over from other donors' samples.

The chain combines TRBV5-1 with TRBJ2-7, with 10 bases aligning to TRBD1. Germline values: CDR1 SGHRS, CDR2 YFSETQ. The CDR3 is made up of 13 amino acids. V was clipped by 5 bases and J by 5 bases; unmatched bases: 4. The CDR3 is CASRRQGANEQYF. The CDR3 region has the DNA TGCGCCAGCAGGAGACAGGGGGCCAACGAGCAGTACTTC.

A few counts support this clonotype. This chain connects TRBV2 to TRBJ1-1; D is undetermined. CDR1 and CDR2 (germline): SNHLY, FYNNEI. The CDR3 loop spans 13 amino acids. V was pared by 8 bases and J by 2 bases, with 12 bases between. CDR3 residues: CASLGRVNTEAFF. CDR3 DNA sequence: TGTGCCAGCCTCGGGAGAGTAAACACTGAAGCTTTCTTT.

Here the CDR3 DNA reads TGTGCCAGCAGTGAACGAAGGGTCGTTGAAGCTTTCTTT. Translation gives CASSERRVVEAFF. J is TRBJ1-1 and V is TRBV6-1, with no clear D. The germline V and J ends were trimmed by 2 bases and 7 bases, with 11 bases remaining between them. This CDR3 is built from 13 residues. CDR1 and CDR2 from the germline V gene are MNHNS and SASEGT.

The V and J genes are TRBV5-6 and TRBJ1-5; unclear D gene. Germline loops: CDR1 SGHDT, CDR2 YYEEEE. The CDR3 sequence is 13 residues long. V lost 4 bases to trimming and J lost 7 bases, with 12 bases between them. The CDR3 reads CASSRTPGQPQHF. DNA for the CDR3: TGTGCCAGCAGCCGGACCCCGGGGCAGCCCCAGCATTTT.

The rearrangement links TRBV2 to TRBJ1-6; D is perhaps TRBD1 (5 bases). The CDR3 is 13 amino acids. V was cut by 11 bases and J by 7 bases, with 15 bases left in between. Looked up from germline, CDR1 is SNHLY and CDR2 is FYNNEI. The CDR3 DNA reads TGTGCCGGCCAGGGTGGGCCAAATTCACCCCTCCACTTT. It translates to CAGQGGPNSPLHF. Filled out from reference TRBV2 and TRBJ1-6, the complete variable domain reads EPEVTQTPSHQVTQMGQEVILRCVPISNHLYFYWYRQILGQKVEFLVSFYNNEISEKSEIFDDQFSVERPDGSNFTLKIRSTKLEDSAMYFCAGQGGPNSPLHFGNGTRLTVT.

CDR3 in amino acids: CSAEVGTDSGNTIYF. As DNA, the CDR3 is TGCAGTGCTGAGGTGGGGACAGACTCTGGAAACACCATATATTTT. This chain uses TRBV20-1 with TRBJ1-3, with TRBD1 matching over 7 bases. The ends lost 5 bases at V and 0 bases at J; junction bases unmatched: 7. The CDR3 runs 15 residues. From germline, CDR1 is DFQATT and CDR2 SNEGSKA (reference sequence).

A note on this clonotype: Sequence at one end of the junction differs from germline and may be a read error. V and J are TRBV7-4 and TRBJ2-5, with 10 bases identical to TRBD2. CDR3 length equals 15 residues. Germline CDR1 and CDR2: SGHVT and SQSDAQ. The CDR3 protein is CASSLAGAFYETQYF. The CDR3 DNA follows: TGTGCCAGCAGCCTAGCGGGGGCGTTTTATGAGACCCAGTACTTC.

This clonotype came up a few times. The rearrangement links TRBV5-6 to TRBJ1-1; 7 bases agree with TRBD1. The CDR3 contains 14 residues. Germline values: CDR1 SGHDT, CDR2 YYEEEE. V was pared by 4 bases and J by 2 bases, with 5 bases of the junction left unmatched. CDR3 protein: CASSGNRGNTEAFF. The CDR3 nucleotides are TGTGCCAGCAGCGGAAACAGGGGTAACACTGAAGCTTTCTTT.

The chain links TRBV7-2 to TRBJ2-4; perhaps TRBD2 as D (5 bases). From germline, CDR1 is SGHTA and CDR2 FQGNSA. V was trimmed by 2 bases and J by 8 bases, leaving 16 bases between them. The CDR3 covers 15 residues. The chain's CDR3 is CASSLRGNQRDIQYF. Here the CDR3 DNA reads TGTGCCAGCAGCTTACGGGGTAACCAAAGGGACATTCAGTACTTC.

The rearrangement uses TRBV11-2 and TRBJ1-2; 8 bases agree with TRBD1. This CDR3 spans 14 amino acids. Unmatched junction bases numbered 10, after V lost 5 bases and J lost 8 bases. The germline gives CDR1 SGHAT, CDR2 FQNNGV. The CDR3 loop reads CASSPVGTGLGYTF. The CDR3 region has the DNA TGTGCCAGCAGCCCCGTCGGGACAGGCCTCGGCTACACCTTC.